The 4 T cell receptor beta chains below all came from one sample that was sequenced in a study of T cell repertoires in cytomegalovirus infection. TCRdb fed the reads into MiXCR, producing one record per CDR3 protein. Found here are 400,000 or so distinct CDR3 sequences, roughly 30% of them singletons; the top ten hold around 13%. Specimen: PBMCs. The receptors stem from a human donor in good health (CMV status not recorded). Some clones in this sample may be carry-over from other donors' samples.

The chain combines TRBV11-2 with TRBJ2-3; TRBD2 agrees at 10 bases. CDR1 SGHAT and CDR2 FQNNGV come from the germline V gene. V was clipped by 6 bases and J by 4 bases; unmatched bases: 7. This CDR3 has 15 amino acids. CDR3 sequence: CASSGSGGAPDTQYF. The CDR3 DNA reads TGTGCCAGCAGTGGGAGCGGGGGGGCCCCAGATACGCAGTATTTT.

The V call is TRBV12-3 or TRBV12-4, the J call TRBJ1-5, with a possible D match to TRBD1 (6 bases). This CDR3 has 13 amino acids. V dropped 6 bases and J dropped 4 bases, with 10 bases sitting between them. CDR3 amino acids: CASSAQGNQPQHF. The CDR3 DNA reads TGTGCCAGCAGCGCTCAGGGGAATCAGCCCCAGCATTTT.

This CDR3 reads CASRITGEGNQPQHF. The DNA for the CDR3 is TGTGCCAGCAGAATAACAGGGGAGGGCAATCAGCCCCAGCATTTT. The V gene is TRBV12-3 or TRBV12-4, the J gene TRBJ1-5, with 7 bases aligning to TRBD1. Unmatched junction bases numbered 7, after V lost 6 bases and J lost 2 bases. This CDR3 spans 15 amino acids.

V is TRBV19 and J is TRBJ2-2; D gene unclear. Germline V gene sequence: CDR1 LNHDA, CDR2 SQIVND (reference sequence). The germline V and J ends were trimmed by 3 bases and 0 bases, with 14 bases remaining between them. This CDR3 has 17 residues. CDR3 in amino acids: CASSIIAGISNTGELFF. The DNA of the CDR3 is TGTGCCAGTAGTATTATTGCAGGCATCTCGAACACCGGGGAGCTGTTTTTT.